This T cell receptor beta chain was profiled in a study of T cells in localized non-small cell lung cancer. Germline V gene sequence: CDR1 SGHRS, CDR2 YFSETQ. V lost 0 bases and J 0 bases, leaving 12 bases between the germline ends. This CDR3 has 16 amino acids. Sequencing used immunoSEQ multiplex PCR; TCRdb keeps in-frame clones, though not all of them. The sample records roughly 17,000 clones, around 83% being singletons. Study-level results: Uninvolved adjacent lung showed peak T cell clonality, exceeding tumor. Only one tumor region was sequenced, so heterogeneity remains possible. With higher T cell density in blood came longer overall survival.

With regard to this clone: What it binds is unknown.

Sequences were derived from peripheral blood, sampled before any cancer treatment. The chain recombines TRBV5-1 with TRBJ1-2, with D perhaps TRBD1 (5 bases). The sequence came from a female donor over 55 with stage I lung adenocarcinoma. The CDR3 loop is CASSLGGRPSNYGYTF. The CDR3 nucleotides are TGCGCCAGCAGCTTGGGGGGACGACCTTCTAACTATGGCTACACCTTC.